This is a list of T cell receptor beta chains from one sample in a study of T cell responses to AZD1222 COVID-19 vaccine. Here immunoSEQ multiplex PCR was the method, and the copy in TCRdb shows in-frame clones only, minus some. The table shows 100,000 to 150,000 clones, with around 89% occurring only once. Sequences were derived from peripheral blood, sampled on day 0 of MenACWY control vaccination. Source of these receptors: an adult in good health. The conserved cysteine and the conserved F or W are not part of the CDR3 here. Clone size is given for some rows only: seen once, a few or many times, or a class if the clone is expanded.

TRBV7-9,NA,ASSDGRGLQY
TRBV2,NA,ASRRTSGGYEQY
TRBV7-9,NA,ASTPGQTSTQNEQF
TRBV11-2,NA,ASSLLAGGPGYEQY
TRBV27,NA,ASSLDRGLSSYNSPLH
TRBV6-2/TRBV6-3,NA,ASSQDRSNSNQPQH
TRBV11-3,NA,ASSLGGLIYNEQF
TRBV5-4,NA,ASSLTGTEYNEQF
TRBV19,NA,ASSIFWRQGMDSPLH
TRBV7-2,NA,ASSPLVGVETQY
TRBV11-3,once,ASRAGTTTEAF
TRBV19,NA,ASSSSPGTGRLNEQF
TRBV7-9,NA,ASSLGQGGNTIY
TRBV3-1/TRBV3-2,NA,ASSQDWRAGRTGELF
TRBV5-8,NA,ASSLVPWGAGTGELF
TRBV7-9,NA,ASSSRQGSIFTGELF
TRBV6-2/TRBV6-3,NA,ASSEGQKFWTDTQY
TRBV19,once,ASSGLAGFGNEQF
TRBV7-6,NA,ASSLGAAGANTGELF
TRBV4-1,NA,ASSHLDVFSYNEQF
TRBV5-1,NA,ASSLEYTGELF
TRBV5-1,NA,ASSLAGVAANTGELF
TRBV11-2,NA,ASSRETQTGELF
TRBV3-1/TRBV3-2,NA,ASSHGYLNQPQH